This T cell receptor beta chain derives from a study of T cell responses to AZD1222 COVID-19 vaccine. In the case of this clone: Antigen: not known.

Clones were read by immunoSEQ multiplex PCR, and TCRdb kept only the in-frame ones, dropping some. Counted here are 100,000 to 120,000 clones, over 85% occurring once; the ten biggest clones make up about 2.6%. Study observations and caveats: Distributed over spike, vaccine-associated CD4 TCRs predominated at 160-218 and 743-854.

This specimen was peripheral blood, taken 28 days after the second AZD1222 dose. The TCR was taken from an adult who received the AZD1222 COVID-19 vaccine.

CDR3 in DNA: TGCGCCAGCAGCCATGAAACAGGGATCTGGATCACAGATACGCAGTATTTT. Its translation: CASSHETGIWITDTQYF. The J gene is TRBJ2-3, the V gene TRBV4-1; tentative D call: TRBD1 (6 bases). Germline V CDR1 and CDR2: MGHRA, YSYEKL. V was shortened by 3 bases and J by 2 bases, with 18 bases between the two germline ends. The CDR3 has 17 amino acids.